The 17 T cell receptor beta chains presented below share a single source sample, sequenced in a study of shared clonotypes between healthy human individuals. The table came from immunoSEQ multiplex PCR; TCRdb's copy has only in-frame clones and leaves some out. The repertoire has just under 350,000 clones, more than 60% of them found once; the top ten carry about 10%. Input material: memory CD4+ T cells sorted from blood. Subset given: CD45RA-negative fraction. The receptor source for this set is a man younger than 40 in good health.

The V gene is TRBV6-1, the J gene TRBJ2-1, with 7 bases matching TRBD2. This CDR3 comprises 15 residues. Germline lookup yields CDR1 MNHNS and CDR2 SASEGT. Germline trimming cut 4 bases from V and 0 bases from J; bases unmatched to any gene: 3. CDR3: CASSVSGYSYNEQFF. The CDR3 nucleotides are TGTGCCAGCAGTGTTAGCGGGTACTCCTACAATGAGCAGTTCTTC.

The chain links TRBV29-1 to TRBJ2-2, with D possibly being TRBD2 (6 bases). Germline V gene data show CDR1 as SQVTM and CDR2 as ANQGSEA. The CDR3 contains 14 residues. Trimming pared 0 bases from V and 7 bases from J, leaving 12 bases between. CDR3 bases: TGCAGCGTTGAAGATGGGGGGATGATCGGGGAGCTGTTTTTT. Translation: CSVEDGGMIGELFF.

V gene TRBV5-1 combines with J gene TRBJ2-6; D tentatively fits TRBD1 or TRBD2 (6 bases each). This CDR3 comprises 18 residues. The germline gives CDR1 SGHRS, CDR2 YFSETQ. Trimming pared 4 bases from V and 0 bases from J, leaving 17 bases between. CDR3 in DNA: TGCGCCAGCAGCCCCCGAGGGGGGTTGAGCTCTGGGGCCAACGTCCTGACTTTC. The encoded protein is CASSPRGGLSSGANVLTF.

This clone was observed a few times. The gene calls are TRBV27 and TRBJ1-1; possible D gene TRBD1, 5 bases. The V end lost 5 bases, the J end lost 11 bases, and 15 bases lay between the germline ends. This CDR3 is built from 12 residues. The V gene's germline CDR1 is MNHEY and CDR2 SMNVEV (reference sequence). In DNA, the CDR3 is TGTGCCAGCAGTCCACTATCAGGGAACGCTTTCTTT. Its protein product is CASSPLSGNAFF.

This clone appeared a few times. V is TRBV5-1 and J is TRBJ2-3; TRBD1 matches at 8 bases. The CDR3 contains 14 residues. With 6 bases clipped from V and 2 bases from J, the junction kept 5 bases outside the gene matches. Germline lookup yields CDR1 SGHRS and CDR2 YFSETQ. The CDR3 region has the DNA TGCGCCAGCAAAGCCCAGGGGGCCACAGATACGCAGTATTTT. Encoded protein: CASKAQGATDTQYF.

The rearrangement uses TRBV28 and TRBJ2-7; D remains unclear. CDR3 size: 14 residues. V was pared by 5 bases and J by 3 bases, with 14 bases between. The germline V gene has CDR1 MDHEN and CDR2 SYDVKM. The CDR3 is CASSPWARVYEQYF. The CDR3 region has the DNA TGTGCCAGCAGTCCTTGGGCGAGAGTCTACGAGCAGTACTTC.

The V gene is TRBV29-1, the J gene TRBJ2-7; 7 bases line up with TRBD1. The germline gives CDR1 SQVTM, CDR2 ANQGSEA. V was pared by 4 bases and J by 6 bases, with 9 bases of the junction left unmatched. The length of the CDR3 is 13 residues. CDR3 sequence: CSVVPQGVAEQYF. In DNA, the CDR3 is TGCAGCGTTGTCCCCCAGGGGGTGGCCGAGCAGTACTTC.

This clone turned up a few times. The rearrangement uses TRBV10-3 and TRBJ2-3, with D hard to call. The CDR3 consists of 13 residues. The V gene lost 0 bases and the J gene lost 6 bases, with 7 bases spanning the gap. In germline, CDR1 is ENHRY, CDR2 SYGVKD. The CDR3 region is CAISESGVDTQYF. The CDR3 DNA sequence: TGTGCCATCAGTGAGTCTGGGGTGGATACGCAGTATTTT.

The rearrangement uses TRBV19 and TRBJ1-2, with a tentative D call TRBD1 (5 bases). CDR1 LNHDA and CDR2 SQIVND come from the germline V gene (reference sequence). V was shortened by 7 bases and J by 8 bases, with 17 bases between the two germline ends. The CDR3 has 13 residues. The CDR3 loop reads CASTHQGIGGYTF. CDR3 nucleotide sequence: TGTGCCAGTACCCACCAGGGAATTGGCGGCTACACCTTC.

This chain connects TRBV30 to TRBJ2-1; TRBD1 matches at 10 bases. V dropped 5 bases and J dropped 7; count of bases not matched to a gene: 2. This CDR3 has 12 residues. Germline V gene sequence: CDR1 GTSNPN, CDR2 SVGIG (reference sequence). CDR3 amino acids: CAWDRGRNEQFF. In DNA form, the CDR3 reads TGTGCCTGGGACAGGGGGCGGAATGAGCAGTTCTTC.

The genes are TRBV10-3 and TRBJ2-1, with D perhaps matching TRBD2 (6 bases). The CDR3 length is 14 residues. From germline, CDR1 is ENHRY and CDR2 SYGVKD. With 2 bases removed from V and 3 bases from J, the gap between germline ends came to 8 bases. CDR3 protein: CAISERTIYNEQFF. As DNA, the CDR3 is TGTGCCATCAGTGAGCGGACTATCTACAATGAGCAGTTCTTC.

The chain is built from TRBV19 and TRBJ2-1, with 9 bases identical to TRBD2. The germline V gene encodes CDR1 LNHDA and CDR2 SQIVND (reference sequence). The V segment lost 7 bases and the J segment 2 bases; nucleotides outside the gene matches: 9. This CDR3 contains 16 residues. CDR3 sequence (DNA): TGTGCCAGTACCCTTACTAGCGGGTTGACCTACAATGAGCAGTTCTTC. Translated, it gives CASTLTSGLTYNEQFF.

This chain uses TRBV2 with TRBJ1-5; D might be TRBD1 (6 bases). V dropped 4 bases and J dropped 8 bases, with 15 bases sitting between them. Germline V CDR1 and CDR2: SNHLY, FYNNEI. The length of the CDR3 is 14 residues. In DNA form, the CDR3 reads TGTGCCAGCAGTGGGGGGGCTGGGGGCGAGCCCCAGCATTTT. Amino acids: CASSGGAGGEPQHF.

There are many counts of this clone. The CDR3 is CASRQGQSTDTQYF. CDR3 bases: TGTGCCAGCAGACAGGGACAGAGCACAGATACGCAGTATTTT. The V gene is TRBV6-1, the J gene TRBJ2-3; TRBD1 agrees at 7 bases. The V segment lost 6 bases and the J segment 0 bases; nucleotides outside the gene matches: 3. Germline V gives CDR1 MNHNS, CDR2 SASEGT. The CDR3 runs 14 residues.

The chain carries TRBV2 and TRBJ1-2, with 9 bases fitting TRBD1. The CDR3 runs 18 residues. Trimming cost V 8 bases and J 3 bases; bases outside gene matches: 19. Germline values: CDR1 SNHLY, CDR2 FYNNEI. The CDR3 DNA follows: TGTGCCAGCGCAAACCTCGGGACAGGGTTAGTAGTGGACTATGGCTACACCTTC. It specifies CASANLGTGLVVDYGYTF.

The V call is TRBV7-6, the J call TRBJ2-1; D may be TRBD2 (7 bases). Germline values: CDR1 SGHVS, CDR2 FNYEAQ. V was trimmed by 5 bases and J by 9 bases, leaving 17 bases between them. CDR3 length: 14 residues. DNA for the CDR3: TGTGCCAGCAGCCGGGGGGCCCGCGGTGGTGAGCAGTTCTTC. It translates to CASSRGARGGEQFF.

This chain connects TRBV6-5 to TRBJ2-1, with unresolved D. V gave up 2 bases and J gave up 15 bases, with 17 bases separating them. This CDR3 is built from 13 residues. Germline CDR1 is MNHEY and CDR2 is SVGAGI. CDR3 coding DNA: TGTGCCAGCAGTTACCTAGACACCGAAGTCCCGTTCTTC. The encoded protein is CASSYLDTEVPFF.